This T cell receptor beta chain derives from a study of T cells in localized non-small cell lung cancer. The study's findings and limits: A denser population of T cells in blood accompanied longer overall survival. The highest T cell clonality was in uninvolved adjacent lung, above tumor. A median of roughly 50 of the top 100 tumor clones appeared in adjacent lung, which was paired and uninvolved.

A note on this clone: Its antigen is not identified.

Deletions cut 0 bases from V and 2 bases from J, with 10 bases between. The CDR3 has 15 amino acids. Germline-derived CDR1 and CDR2 are MNHGY and SAAAGT. This table comes from immunoSEQ multiplex PCR, and its TCRdb copy is limited to in-frame clones, with some not included. The repertoire holds 2,100 or so clones, with 15% to 20% as singletons. The source was normal lung tissue next to the tumor, collected before any cancer treatment. This receptor was identified in a male donor at least 60 years old with stage I non-small cell lung cancer. This chain joins TRBV6-8 and TRBJ1-1, with unresolved D. The CDR3: CASSYSKYANTEAFF. CDR3 nucleotides: TGTGCCAGCAGTTACTCGAAATATGCTAACACTGAAGCTTTCTTT.